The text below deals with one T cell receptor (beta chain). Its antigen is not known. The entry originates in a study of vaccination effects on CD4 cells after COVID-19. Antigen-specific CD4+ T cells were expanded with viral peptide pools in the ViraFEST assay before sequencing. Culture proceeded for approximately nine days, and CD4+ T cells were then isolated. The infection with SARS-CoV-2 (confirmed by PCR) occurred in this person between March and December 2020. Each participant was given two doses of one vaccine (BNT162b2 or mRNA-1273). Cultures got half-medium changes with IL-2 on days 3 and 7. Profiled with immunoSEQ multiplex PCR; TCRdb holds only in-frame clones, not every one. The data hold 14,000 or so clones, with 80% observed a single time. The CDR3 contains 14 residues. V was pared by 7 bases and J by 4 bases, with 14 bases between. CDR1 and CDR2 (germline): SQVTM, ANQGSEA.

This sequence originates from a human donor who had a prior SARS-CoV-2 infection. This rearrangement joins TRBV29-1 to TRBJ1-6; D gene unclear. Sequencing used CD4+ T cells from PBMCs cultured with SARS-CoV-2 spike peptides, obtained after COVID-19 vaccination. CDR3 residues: CSAIFGSYNSPLHF. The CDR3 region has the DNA TGCAGCGCCATATTCGGCTCTTATAATTCACCCCTCCACTTT.